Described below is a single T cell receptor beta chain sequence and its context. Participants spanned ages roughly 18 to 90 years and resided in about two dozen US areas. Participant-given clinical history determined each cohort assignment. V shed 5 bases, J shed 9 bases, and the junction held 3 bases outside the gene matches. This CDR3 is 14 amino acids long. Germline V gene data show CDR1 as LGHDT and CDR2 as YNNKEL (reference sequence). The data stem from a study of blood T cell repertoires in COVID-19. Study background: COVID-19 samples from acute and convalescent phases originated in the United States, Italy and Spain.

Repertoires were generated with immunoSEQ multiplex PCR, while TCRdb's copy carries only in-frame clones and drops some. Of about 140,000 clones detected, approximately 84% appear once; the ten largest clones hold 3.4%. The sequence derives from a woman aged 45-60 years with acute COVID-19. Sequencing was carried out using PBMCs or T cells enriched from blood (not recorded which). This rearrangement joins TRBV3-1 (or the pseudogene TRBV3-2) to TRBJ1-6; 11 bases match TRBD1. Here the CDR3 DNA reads TGTGCCAGCAGCGAGGGACAGGGGGGTTCACCCCTCCACTTT. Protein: CASSEGQGGSPLHF.